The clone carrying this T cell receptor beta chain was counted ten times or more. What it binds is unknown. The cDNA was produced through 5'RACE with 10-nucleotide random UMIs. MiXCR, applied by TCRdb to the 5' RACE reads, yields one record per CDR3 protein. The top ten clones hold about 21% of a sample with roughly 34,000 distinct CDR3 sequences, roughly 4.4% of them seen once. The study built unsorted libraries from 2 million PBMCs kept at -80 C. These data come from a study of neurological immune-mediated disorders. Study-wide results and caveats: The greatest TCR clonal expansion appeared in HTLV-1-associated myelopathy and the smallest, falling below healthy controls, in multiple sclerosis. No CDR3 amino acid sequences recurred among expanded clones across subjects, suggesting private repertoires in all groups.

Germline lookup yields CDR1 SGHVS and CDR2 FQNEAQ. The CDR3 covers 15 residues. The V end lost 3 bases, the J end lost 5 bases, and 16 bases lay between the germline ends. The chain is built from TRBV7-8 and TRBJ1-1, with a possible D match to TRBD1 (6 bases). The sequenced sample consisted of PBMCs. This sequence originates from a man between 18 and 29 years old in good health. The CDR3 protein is CASSLGGGGWTEAFF. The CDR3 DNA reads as TGTGCCAGCAGCTTGGGAGGGGGGGGGTGGACTGAAGCTTTCTTT.